This T cell receptor (beta chain) derives from a study of blood T cell repertoires in COVID-19. Measured with immunoSEQ multiplex PCR; TCRdb has only the in-frame clones, and not every one. Of roughly 240,000 clones listed, 86% are singletons. This sequence originates from a woman aged 55 to 70 who had recovered from COVID-19. Sequencing was carried out using peripheral blood.

CDR3 loop: CASSVAGDYYEQYF. CDR3 sequence (DNA): TGTGCCAGCAGTGTGGCGGGAGATTACTACGAGCAGTACTTC. This rearrangement joins TRBV2 to TRBJ2-7; 7 bases line up with TRBD2. In germline, CDR1 is SNHLY, CDR2 FYNNEI. Trimming removed 4 bases from V and 3 bases from J; junction bases left unmatched: 6. The CDR3 extends over 14 amino acids.